Following are 28 T cell receptor beta chains from one sample sequenced in a study of CD8 T cells in ankylosing spondylitis. MiXCR, applied by TCRdb to the 5' RACE reads, yields one record per CDR3 protein. Of 130,000 or so distinct CDR3 sequences listed, 15% to 20% are singletons. Findings and caveats of the study: It appeared that ankylosing spondylitis blood was characterized by a TCR beta motif of under ten highly homologous variants.

No antigen is known for these receptors. Sequencing was done on a sample of blood, either unsorted or a sorted T cell fraction (not recorded which). Every receptor here comes from a male donor with ankylosing spondylitis.

This clonotype was counted between two and nine times. The chain couples TRBV9 to TRBJ2-2; no reliable D call. V was cut by 4 bases and J by 6 bases, with 7 bases left in between. CDR3 length: 12 residues. From germline, CDR1 is SGDLS and CDR2 YYNGEE. The DNA for the CDR3 is TGTGCCAGCAGCCTCCACCCCGGGGAGCTGTTTTTT. This encodes CASSLHPGELFF.

This clonotype was detected only a few times. V is TRBV6-1 and J is TRBJ2-1; a possible D gene is TRBD1 (6 bases). V lost 8 bases to trimming and J lost 3 bases, with 11 bases between them. The CDR3 loop spans 13 amino acids. CDR1 and CDR2 (germline): MNHNS, SASEGT. This CDR3 is CASRDTLYNEQFF. The CDR3 coding sequence is TGTGCCAGCCGGGACACTCTCTACAATGAGCAGTTCTTC.

The table lists this clonotype with a few counts. The rearrangement joins TRBV14 to TRBJ2-7; 10 nucleotides align to TRBD1. After removal of 4 bases from V and 3 bases from J, the junction contained 9 bases not matched to a gene. The germline CDR1 and CDR2 sequences are SGHDN and FVKESK. The CDR3 has 16 residues. CDR3 DNA: TGTGCCAGCAGCCTTTTCGGGACAGGGGCGTTCTACGAGCAGTACTTC. It encodes CASSLFGTGAFYEQYF.

The J gene is TRBJ1-4, the V gene TRBV27; D unclear. Germline values: CDR1 MNHEY, CDR2 SMNVEV (reference sequence). The V and J ends lost 8 bases and 7 bases respectively, with 17 bases between them. CDR3 length: 14 residues. Written as DNA, the CDR3 is TGTGCCAGCTCGACCTTCCCCTCGGGTGAAAAACTGTTTTTT. Translation gives CASSTFPSGEKLFF.

In its sample, this clonotype was seen once. The CDR3 reads CASSTTVRSTSGPSYEQYF. CDR3 coding DNA: TGTGCCAGCAGCACCACGGTACGATCGACTAGCGGGCCTTCCTACGAGCAGTACTTC. The chain recombines TRBV21-1 with TRBJ2-7; the table's D call of TRBD2 was not tested on the DNA. TRBV21-1 is tagged as a pseudogene. The CDR3 contains 19 residues.

This clonotype was seen at least ten times. The rearrangement uses TRBV12-3 or TRBV12-4 and TRBJ2-7, with D tentatively TRBD1 or TRBD2 (5 bases each). V shed 6 bases and J shed 0 bases, with 12 bases lying between them. This CDR3 region has 14 residues. This CDR3 reads CASRRWGSSYEQYF. The CDR3 nucleotides are TGTGCCAGCAGAAGGTGGGGGAGCTCCTACGAGCAGTACTTC.

V is TRBV6-1 and J is TRBJ2-3, with D tentatively TRBD2 (6 bases). With 7 bases removed from V and 2 bases from J, the gap between germline ends came to 16 bases. The germline V gene encodes CDR1 MNHNS and CDR2 SASEGT. The CDR3 contains 15 residues. CDR3: CASTTSRDFTDTQYF. DNA of the CDR3: TGTGCCAGCACAACAAGTCGGGACTTCACAGATACGCAGTATTTT.

This clonotype was seen repeatedly, ten times or more. The chain combines TRBV5-1 with TRBJ2-1; 7 bases match TRBD1. The CDR3 length is 14 residues. V lost 9 bases, J lost 3 bases, and 9 bases stayed unmatched. Germline CDR1 reads SGHRS; CDR2 reads YFSETQ. The CDR3 sequence: CATLTGIGYNEQFF. The CDR3 DNA reads TGCGCCACCTTGACAGGGATTGGCTACAATGAGCAGTTCTTC.

In DNA, the CDR3 is TGCGCCAGCAGCCAAGATTGGGTTGGCGAGCAGTACTTC. This gives the protein CASSQDWVGEQYF. This chain links TRBV4-1 with TRBJ2-7; D not certain. V gave up 0 bases and J gave up 6 bases, with 9 bases separating them. The CDR3 is 13 residues long. Germline V gives CDR1 MGHRA, CDR2 YSYEKL.

This clonotype was found many times. V gene TRBV6-4 combines with J gene TRBJ2-7, with 12 bases matching TRBD2. Germline V gene lookup returns CDR1 MRHNA and CDR2 SNTAGT. The V gene end was trimmed by 8 bases and the J gene end by 0 bases; junction bases not matched to a gene: 8. The length of the CDR3 is 16 residues. The chain's CDR3 is CASLGLAGFPSYEQYF. The CDR3, as DNA: TGTGCCAGCCTTGGACTAGCGGGATTCCCCTCCTACGAGCAGTACTTC.

This clonotype has a handful of counts. The chain combines TRBV7-9 with TRBJ2-7; D is perhaps TRBD1 (6 bases). V lost 0 bases, J lost 3 bases, and 9 bases lay in between. This CDR3 has 14 residues. Germline CDR1 reads SEHNR; CDR2 reads FQNEAQ (reference sequence). The CDR3 sequence is CASSLADSRYEQYF. CDR3 nucleotide sequence: TGTGCCAGCAGCTTAGCGGACAGCCGCTACGAGCAGTACTTC.

The V gene is TRBV18, the J gene TRBJ2-3; 10 nucleotides agree with TRBD1. The CDR3 loop spans 16 amino acids. With V trimmed by 3 bases and J by 4 bases, 7 bases remained unmatched. Per the germline V gene, CDR1 is KGHSH and CDR2 is LQKENI. CDR3 coding DNA: TGTGCCAGCTCACCCCCGGGACAGGGGTTACCAGATACGCAGTATTTT. It encodes CASSPPGQGLPDTQYF.

There are many counts of this clonotype. This chain connects TRBV5-1 to TRBJ2-1, with a possible D match to TRBD2 (6 bases). Between the trimmed V and J ends, which lost 3 bases and 8 bases, there was a span of 21 bases. Germline V lookup: CDR1 SGHRS, CDR2 YFSETQ. This CDR3 has 16 amino acids. CDR3 bases: TGCGCCAGCAGCTATACCGGGGCCGGAGGGATTGATGAGCAGTTCTTC. Amino acids: CASSYTGAGGIDEQFF.

This clonotype has a handful of counts. V usage is TRBV12-3 or TRBV12-4 and J usage is TRBJ2-1; TRBD2 agrees at 11 bases. This CDR3 is 16 amino acids long. The ends lost 3 bases at V and 4 bases at J; junction bases unmatched: 5. CDR3 sequence (DNA): TGTGCCAGCAGTTTCCCCGCTAGCGGGAGGTACAATGAGCAGTTCTTC. It yields the protein CASSFPASGRYNEQFF.

This clonotype was seen a handful of times. This chain links TRBV6-2 or TRBV6-3 with TRBJ2-3, with 7 bases aligning to TRBD1. This CDR3 comprises 15 residues. Trimming cost V 1 base and J 4 bases; bases outside gene matches: 5. Germline CDR1 reads MNHEY; CDR2 reads SVGEGT. CDR3 nucleotide sequence: TGTGCCAGCAGTTACTACAGGGGCGACGCAGATACGCAGTATTTT. Translating it yields CASSYYRGDADTQYF.

This chain's CDR3 is CASRAGMETQYF. The CDR3 DNA reads TGTGCCAGCAGGGCGGGAATGGAGACCCAGTACTTC. The chain has TRBV6-1 and TRBJ2-5, with a tentative D call TRBD2 (6 bases). The germline CDR1 and CDR2 sequences are MNHNS and SASEGT. This CDR3 region has 12 residues. With 6 bases removed from V and 5 bases from J, the gap between germline ends came to 10 bases.

Note on this clonotype: This may arise from a read error, as a much more abundant clone is one base away. Since no conserved phenylalanine or tryptophan closes the CDR3, a read error is the likely cause. The chain has TRBV7-9 and TRBJ2-7; D unclear. Deletions cut 2 bases from V and 4 bases from J, with 18 bases between. CDR1 and CDR2 (germline): SEHNR, FQNEAQ (reference sequence). This CDR3 comprises 16 residues. For the CDR3, the DNA is TGTGCCAGCAGCTTATGGAAGGCCGGCAGGAGATACGAGCAGTACTAC. It yields the protein CASSLWKAGRRYEQYY.

The chain combines TRBV3-1 with TRBJ2-5; D could derive from TRBD1 or TRBD2 (5 bases each). Germline-derived CDR1 and CDR2 are LGHDT and YNNKEL (reference sequence). V gave up 1 base and J gave up 4 bases, with 16 bases separating them. The CDR3 contains 16 residues. CDR3 bases: TGTGCCAGCAGCCAAGGCGACGGGACGGTGGGAGAGACCCAGTACTTC. It encodes CASSQGDGTVGETQYF.

Only a few counts were recorded for this clonotype. The V call is TRBV4-1, the J call TRBJ2-7, with 7 bases lining up with TRBD2. The CDR3 length is 15 residues. Germline V lookup: CDR1 MGHRA, CDR2 YSYEKL. V was clipped by 3 bases and J by 5 bases; unmatched bases: 10. The CDR3 DNA sequence: TGCGCCAGCAGCCAGGTCGCGGGAGTGTTCCACGAGCAGTACTTC. Amino acids: CASSQVAGVFHEQYF.

The table lists this clonotype with a few counts. This chain joins TRBV5-1 and TRBJ2-3, with 7 bases lining up with TRBD2. Germline V gene sequence: CDR1 SGHRS, CDR2 YFSETQ. The CDR3 contains 17 residues. J gave up 3 bases and V 0 bases, and 10 bases lay outside the gene matches. CDR3 residues: CASSLGLWSGGTDTQYF. CDR3 sequence (DNA): TGCGCCAGCAGCTTGGGCCTGTGGTCGGGGGGTACAGATACGCAGTATTTT.

The chain joins TRBV4-3 to TRBJ1-4; D unclear. Germline V gives CDR1 LGHNA, CDR2 YSLEER. Trimming cost V 0 bases and J 0 bases, with 8 bases left between them. The CDR3 spans 16 residues. This CDR3 is CASSQDRSATNEKLFF. The CDR3 DNA follows: TGCGCCAGCAGCCAAGACCGCAGCGCAACTAATGAAAAACTGTTTTTT.

The V call is TRBV27, the J call TRBJ1-1, with TRBD1 identical over 7 bases. Unmatched junction bases numbered 0, after V lost 2 bases and J lost 3 bases. Germline CDR1 is MNHEY and CDR2 is SMNVEV (reference sequence). The CDR3 length is 13 residues. The CDR3 DNA follows: TGTGCCAGCAGTTTACAGGGGGACACTGAAGCTTTCTTT. Translation: CASSLQGDTEAFF.

The chain combines TRBV15 with TRBJ2-3; 7 bases match TRBD1. CDR3 size: 16 residues. Germline V gene data show CDR1 as LNHNV and CDR2 as YYDKDF (reference sequence). Trimming at V came to 4 bases and at J to 0 bases, leaving 7 bases not matched to a gene. The CDR3 region is CATSTGQASSTDTQYF. In nucleotides, the CDR3 is TGTGCCACCAGCACTGGACAGGCCAGCAGCACAGATACGCAGTATTTT.

The chain couples TRBV5-1 to TRBJ2-7; tentative D call: TRBD2 (5 bases). Trimming stripped 1 base from V and 5 bases from J, with 10 bases between. The CDR3 loop spans 13 amino acids. The V gene's germline CDR1 is SGHRS and CDR2 YFSETQ. The CDR3 sequence: CASSLSLVHEQYF. Here the CDR3 DNA reads TGCGCCAGCAGCTTGTCACTAGTTCACGAGCAGTACTTC.

The chain uses TRBV25-1 and TRBJ2-1, with D possibly TRBD1 on 5 matching bases. Germline V lookup: CDR1 MGHDK, CDR2 SYGVNS. V was pared by 3 bases and J by 9 bases, with 9 bases between. The CDR3 runs to 12 residues. The CDR3, as DNA: TGTGCCAGCAGTGACACAGGTGTTGAGCAGTTCTTC. Its protein is CASSDTGVEQFF. The full variable domain, with the rest looked up from reference TRBV25-1 and TRBJ2-1, is EADIYQTPRYLVIGTGKKITLECSQTMGHDKMYWYQQDPGMELHLIHYSYGVNSTEKGDLSSESTVSRIRTEHFPLTLESARPSHTSQYLCASSDTGVEQFFGPGTRLTVL.

This clonotype was observed a handful of times. The chain joins TRBV29-1 to TRBJ1-1; D is possibly TRBD1 (6 bases). Between the trimmed V and J ends, which lost 4 bases and 5 bases, there was a span of 14 bases. This CDR3 is built from 13 residues. Germline V gene lookup returns CDR1 SQVTM and CDR2 ANQGSEA. CDR3 coding DNA: TGCAGCGTTGTTGGGGGGCGCGGGACTGAAGCTTTCTTT. Translation gives CSVVGGRGTEAFF.

This clonotype was recorded a few times. V gene TRBV19 combines with J gene TRBJ1-1; TRBD1 might be the D (5 bases). The V gene lost 2 bases and the J gene lost 4 bases, with 5 bases spanning the gap. Germline-derived CDR1 and CDR2 are LNHDA and SQIVND (reference sequence). The length of the CDR3 is 12 residues. The CDR3 region has the DNA TGTGCCAGTAGTATACAGGGCACTGAAGCTTTCTTT. Amino acids: CASSIQGTEAFF.

This clonotype has only a few counts. The genes are TRBV7-8 and TRBJ1-4; 10 nucleotides align to TRBD1. The CDR3 consists of 14 residues. V trimming: 5 bases; J trimming: 6 bases; junction bases outside the gene matches: 3. Germline loops: CDR1 SGHVS, CDR2 FQNEAQ. CDR3 nucleotide sequence: TGTGCCAGCAGCCCGACAGGGGGCGATGAAAAACTGTTTTTT. It encodes CASSPTGGDEKLFF. The full variable domain, completed using reference TRBV7-8 and TRBJ1-4, is GAGVSQSPRYKVAKRGQDVALRCDPISGHVSLFWYQQALGQGPEFLTYFQNEAQLDKSGLPSDRFFAERPEGSVSTLKIQRTQQEDSAVYLCASSPTGGDEKLFFGSGTQLSVL.